The 26 T cell receptor beta chains presented below share a single source sample, sequenced in a study of cytomegalovirus exposure and HLA in healthy donors. PCR was performed using 60 Vbeta and 13 Jbeta primers. Clones were sequenced by immunoSEQ multiplex PCR, and TCRdb holds only the in-frame ones, with some missing. The sample carries approximately 110,000 clones, over 70% recorded once. Material: PBMCs. The receptors originated from a man aged 40-50 years in good health and CMV-seronegative.

This chain uses TRBV5-1 with TRBJ2-5; 8 bases fit TRBD2. The germline CDR1 and CDR2 sequences are SGHRS and YFSETQ. Trimming took 4 bases from V and 5 from J; bases not matched to a gene: 13. The CDR3 length is 16 residues. Here the CDR3 DNA reads TGCGCCAGCAGCCACCCCCGGGAGGGTCGCATTGAGACCCAGTACTTC. Amino acid sequence: CASSHPREGRIETQYF.

V and J are TRBV5-1 and TRBJ2-7, with D possibly TRBD1 on 6 matching bases. Germline CDR1 SGHRS, CDR2 YFSETQ. The CDR3 sequence is 13 residues long. V was pared by 4 bases and J by 4 bases, with 12 bases between. The CDR3 DNA sequence: TGCGCCAGCAGCCTAACCACAGGGTACGAGCAGTACTTC. Protein sequence: CASSLTTGYEQYF. The complete variable domain, with remaining parts taken from reference TRBV5-1 and TRBJ2-7, reads KAGVTQTPRYLIKTRGQQVTLSCSPISGHRSVSWYQQTPGQGLQFLFEYFSETQRNKGNFPGRFSGRQFSNSRSEMNVSTLELGDSALYLCASSLTTGYEQYFGPGTRLTVT.

This chain connects TRBV6-5 to TRBJ2-5; tentatively, D is TRBD1 (5 bases). The J call is uncertain, as TRBJ2-7 better fits the DNA end. Per germline, CDR1 MNHEY and CDR2 SVGAGI. This CDR3 contains 15 residues. The chain's CDR3 is CASSSGRAGLYEQYF. CDR3 coding DNA: TGTGCCAGCAGTTCCGGTCGAGCAGGGTTATACGAGCAGTACTTC.

The chain is built from TRBV19 and TRBJ2-3; 11 bases fit TRBD2. The germline V gene encodes CDR1 LNHDA and CDR2 SQIVND (reference sequence). With 1 base clipped from V and 5 bases from J, the junction kept 2 bases outside the gene matches. This CDR3 comprises 15 residues. The DNA for the CDR3 is TGTGCCAGTAGTATAGTGGGACTAGCGGTAGATACGCAGTATTTT. Protein sequence: CASSIVGLAVDTQYF.

V gene TRBV7-2 combines with J gene TRBJ2-1, with a tentative D call TRBD2 (5 bases). The germline gives CDR1 SGHTA, CDR2 FQGNSA. Deletions cut 4 bases from V and 5 bases from J, with 12 bases between. This CDR3 has 14 amino acids. CDR3 protein: CASSSSDLHNEQFF. Here the CDR3 DNA reads TGTGCCAGCAGCTCGTCGGACTTACACAATGAGCAGTTCTTC.

V usage is TRBV7-8 and J usage is TRBJ1-3, with a weak D call TRBD1 (6 bases). The ends were cut back, 6 bases at V and 0 bases at J, with 9 bases in the middle. The CDR3 extends over 14 amino acids. CDR1 is SGHVS and CDR2 is FQNEAQ in the germline V gene. This CDR3 reads CASRDRNSGNTIYF. The CDR3 nucleotides are TGTGCCAGCAGGGACAGAAACTCTGGAAACACCATATATTTT.

The V call is TRBV21-1, the J call TRBJ1-1. TRBV21-1 is recorded as a pseudogene. The CDR3 spans 13 residues. The CDR3: CASSKPREAEAFF. The CDR3 coding sequence is TGTGCCAGCAGCAAACCCAGGGAGGCTGAAGCTTTCTTT.

This clone was found a few times. The sample carries other DNA sequences with the same CDR3. V is TRBV19 and J is TRBJ1-2; D is undetermined. This CDR3 contains 17 residues. The V gene lost 5 bases and the J gene lost 0 bases, with 19 bases spanning the gap. CDR1 and CDR2 (germline): LNHDA, SQIVND (reference sequence). The CDR3 loop reads CASSHEVTPITNYGYTF. CDR3 DNA: TGTGCCAGTAGTCACGAGGTTACCCCGATTACTAACTATGGCTACACCTTC.

On this clone: The junction differs from germline at one of its ends, possibly a read error. The genes are TRBV5-4 and TRBJ1-4; 9 nucleotides line up with TRBD1. Germline assignment: CDR1 SGHNT and CDR2 YYREEE (reference sequence). CDR3 length: 17 amino acids. CDR3 amino acids: CASSLGGTGLGNGKLFF. In DNA form, the CDR3 reads TGTGCCAGCAGCTTGGGTGGGACAGGGTTAGGGAATGGAAAACTGTTTTTT.

The chain has TRBV28 and TRBJ1-1; tentative D call: TRBD1 (5 bases). The CDR3 has 15 amino acids. Trimming stripped 8 bases from V and 5 bases from J, with 21 bases between. In germline, CDR1 is MDHEN, CDR2 SYDVKM. The CDR3 region has the DNA TGTGCCAGCCGCCCCTCGCGTCAGGGCGGAACTGAAGCTTTCTTT. It specifies CASRPSRQGGTEAFF.

This clone was counted between two and nine times. This chain joins TRBV7-9 and TRBJ1-2; no definite D call. V dropped 4 bases and J dropped 5 bases, with 8 bases sitting between them. The CDR3 totals 12 residues. CDR1 and CDR2 from the germline V gene are SEHNR and FQNEAQ (reference sequence). The CDR3 sequence is CASSSGGYGYTF. DNA of the CDR3: TGTGCCAGCAGCTCTGGAGGGTATGGCTACACCTTC.

The chain has TRBV28 and TRBJ1-1, with a tentative D call TRBD1 (6 bases). From germline, CDR1 is MDHEN and CDR2 SYDVKM. With 3 bases removed from V and 3 bases from J, the gap between germline ends came to 8 bases. This CDR3 is 13 amino acids long. CDR3 sequence reads: CASSLHRDTEAFF. The CDR3 nucleotides are TGTGCCAGCAGTTTGCACAGGGACACTGAAGCTTTCTTT.

Remarks on this clone: Other DNA sequences in the sample encode the same CDR3. J is TRBJ2-3 and V is TRBV28; unclear D gene. Trimming stripped 4 bases from V and 1 base from J, with 3 bases between. CDR3 length: 12 residues. CDR1 is MDHEN, CDR2 SYDVKM, per germline. The CDR3 nucleotides read TGTGCCAGCAGTTCGGGCACAGATACGCAGTATTTT. This encodes CASSSGTDTQYF.

This chain joins TRBV4-1 and TRBJ2-2; D possibly corresponds to TRBD1 (6 bases). CDR3 size: 17 residues. The ends were cut back, 1 base at V and 6 bases at J, with 18 bases in the middle. Per germline, CDR1 MGHRA and CDR2 YSYEKL. The CDR3 sequence: CASSQVAGTPNAGELFF. Written as DNA, the CDR3 is TGCGCCAGCAGCCAAGTTGCCGGGACACCCAACGCCGGGGAGCTGTTTTTT.

A few counts support this clone. This chain links TRBV7-2 with TRBJ2-1; 7 positions match TRBD2. V shed 5 bases and J 2 bases; nucleotides not matched to a gene: 9. The length of the CDR3 is 16 residues. CDR1 and CDR2 from the germline V gene are SGHTA and FQGNSA. In nucleotides, the CDR3 is TGTGCCAGCAGCCCCCGGTGGGGACTACCCTACAATGAGCAGTTCTTC. It encodes CASSPRWGLPYNEQFF.

The gene calls are TRBV7-8 and TRBJ2-6, with TRBD1 as a possible D gene (5 bases). V was trimmed by 5 bases and J by 0 bases, leaving 14 bases between them. Germline V gene data show CDR1 as SGHVS and CDR2 as FQNEAQ. The CDR3 length is 17 residues. This CDR3 reads CASSILTEPSGANVLTF. For the CDR3, the DNA is TGTGCCAGCAGCATATTGACAGAACCCTCTGGGGCCAACGTCCTGACTTTC. Complete variable domain (other parts from reference TRBV7-8 and TRBJ2-6): GAGVSQSPRYKVAKRGQDVALRCDPISGHVSLFWYQQALGQGPEFLTYFQNEAQLDKSGLPSDRFFAERPEGSVSTLKIQRTQQEDSAVYLCASSILTEPSGANVLTFGAGSRLTVL.

The chain has TRBV6-5 and TRBJ1-5, with 7 positions matching TRBD1. CDR3 length equals 13 residues. Losses at the gene ends were 6 bases for V and 4 bases for J; bases not matched to a gene: 3. Germline V lookup: CDR1 MNHEY, CDR2 SVGAGI. The CDR3 spells CASRTGSNQPQHF. CDR3 nucleotide sequence: TGTGCCAGCAGGACAGGGTCTAATCAGCCCCAGCATTTT.

J is TRBJ2-2 and V is TRBV5-1; TRBD2 matches at 10 bases. The germline V gene encodes CDR1 SGHRS and CDR2 YFSETQ. The V gene end was trimmed by 3 bases and the J gene end by 1 base; junction bases not matched to a gene: 6. This CDR3 is 17 amino acids long. This chain's CDR3 is CASSSASGGRNTGELFF. The DNA of the CDR3 is TGCGCCAGCAGCTCAGCTAGCGGGGGAAGGAACACCGGGGAGCTGTTTTTT. Full variable domain (rest looked up from reference TRBV5-1 and TRBJ2-2): KAGVTQTPRYLIKTRGQQVTLSCSPISGHRSVSWYQQTPGQGLQFLFEYFSETQRNKGNFPGRFSGRQFSNSRSEMNVSTLELGDSALYLCASSSASGGRNTGELFFGEGSRLTVL.

This clone was seen only a few times. This chain connects TRBV13 to TRBJ2-5, with unresolved D. The DNA end is a closer match to TRBJ2-7, so the J assignment may be wrong. Germline CDR1 PRHDT, CDR2 FYEKMQ (reference sequence). The CDR3 has 14 amino acids. The CDR3 nucleotides read TGTGCCAGCAGCTTCATACTCCTCACCTACGAGCAGTACTTC. As protein: CASSFILLTYEQYF.

The chain links TRBV6-5 to TRBJ2-1, with a weak D call TRBD2 (5 bases). The V gene's germline CDR1 is MNHEY and CDR2 SVGAGI. The CDR3 extends over 14 amino acids. The V end was cut by 0 bases, the J end by 10 bases, with 13 bases between. CDR3 sequence (DNA): TGTGCCAGCAGTTACTCAGGGCCCCCGGGGGAGCAGTTCTTC. Protein: CASSYSGPPGEQFF.

The V call is TRBV7-9, the J call TRBJ2-2, with 9 bases fitting TRBD2. The trim removed 1 base at V and 1 base at J, leaving 1 base unmatched. Per the germline V gene, CDR1 is SEHNR and CDR2 is FQNEAQ (reference sequence). There are 16 residues in the CDR3. The CDR3 coding sequence is TGTGCCAGCAGCTTAGGACTAGCGGAGAACACCGGGGAGCTGTTTTTT. This codes for CASSLGLAENTGELFF. The full variable domain, in which reference TRBV7-9 and TRBJ2-2 provide the parts outside the CDR3, is DTGVSQNPRHKITKRGQNVTFRCDPISEHNRLYWYRQTLGQGPEFLTYFQNEAQLEKSRLLSDRFSAERPKGSFSTLEIQRTEQGDSAMYLCASSLGLAENTGELFFGEGSRLTVL.

The count of this clone is one. The chain employs TRBV19 and TRBJ2-7; D perhaps matches TRBD1 (5 bases). The V and J ends lost 3 bases and 0 bases respectively, with 9 bases between them. Germline V gene sequence: CDR1 LNHDA, CDR2 SQIVND (reference sequence). This CDR3 is 14 amino acids long. CDR3 protein: CASSMGQSSYEQYF. CDR3 coding DNA: TGTGCCAGTAGTATGGGGCAGAGCTCCTACGAGCAGTACTTC.

This chain joins TRBV25-1 and TRBJ2-5; D is perhaps TRBD1 (5 bases). The germline CDR1 and CDR2 sequences are MGHDK and SYGVNS. The CDR3 contains 13 residues. V was trimmed by 3 bases and J by 1 base, leaving 6 bases between them. The CDR3 loop reads CASSEDIQETQYF. CDR3 in DNA: TGTGCCAGCAGTGAGGACATCCAAGAGACCCAGTACTTC.

The chain carries TRBV6-5 and TRBJ2-5; D is unresolved. The J call may be incorrect, as the DNA end agrees better with TRBJ2-7. The CDR3 covers 15 residues. Germline CDR1 reads MNHEY; CDR2 reads SVGAGI. CDR3 loop: CASSYSPVSSYEQYF. CDR3 in DNA: TGTGCCAGCAGTTACTCTCCGGTGAGCTCCTACGAGCAGTACTTC.

The gene calls are TRBV7-6 and TRBJ2-2, with 11 bases fitting TRBD2. The CDR3 length is 17 residues. Germline CDR1 reads SGHVS; CDR2 reads FNYEAQ. V was clipped by 4 bases and J by 0 bases; unmatched bases: 4. DNA of the CDR3: TGTGCCAGCAGCTCCCGACTAGCGGGACCGAACACCGGGGAGCTGTTTTTT. It specifies CASSSRLAGPNTGELFF.

A single count supports this clone. V and J are TRBV10-2 and TRBJ2-5; D is unresolved. The assigned J gene may be wrong: the sequence end matches TRBJ2-7 better. The germline V gene encodes CDR1 WSHSY and CDR2 SAAADI. CDR3 length: 11 residues. CDR3 protein: CASGLAYEQYF. CDR3 nucleotide sequence: TGCGCCAGCGGGCTAGCCTACGAGCAGTACTTC.